These 16 T cell receptor beta chains originate from one sample sequenced in a study of siplizumab effects on memory and regulatory T cells. Clones were read by immunoSEQ multiplex PCR, and TCRdb kept only the in-frame ones, dropping some. The data contain approximately 82,000 clones, around 90% of them singletons. Material for sequencing was Tregs sorted from blood. These receptors all come from a human donor in good health.

The chain links TRBV25-1 to TRBJ2-7; D unresolved. Germline loops: CDR1 MGHDK, CDR2 SYGVNS. The CDR3 is made up of 11 amino acids. Trimming shortened V by 3 bases and J by 7 bases, and 7 bases separated the two germline ends. CDR3 sequence reads: CASSDRREQYF. CDR3 sequence (DNA): TGTGCCAGCAGTGACCGCCGGGAGCAGTACTTC.

This rearrangement joins TRBV14 to TRBJ1-2; no firm D call. Trimming shortened V by 2 bases and J by 5 bases, and 12 bases separated the two germline ends. The germline CDR1 and CDR2 sequences are SGHDN and FVKESK. CDR3 length equals 14 residues. CDR3 loop: CASSQSRPRYGYTF. Written as DNA, the CDR3 is TGTGCCAGCAGCCAAAGCCGACCGAGATATGGCTACACCTTC.

As DNA, the CDR3 is TGCGCCAGCAGCCCCTTTTTCCGGCAAAGCTCCTACGAGCAGTACTTC. Translation gives CASSPFFRQSSYEQYF. V and J are TRBV10-1 and TRBJ2-7; D remains ambiguous. Germline V gives CDR1 WNHNN, CDR2 SYGVQD (reference sequence). The V gene lost 6 bases and the J gene lost 0 bases, with 18 bases spanning the gap. The CDR3 spans 16 residues.

V is TRBV7-9 and J is TRBJ1-2, with D unresolved. Trimming pared 4 bases from V and 8 bases from J, leaving 11 bases between. The CDR3 covers 12 residues. Germline CDR1 is SEHNR and CDR2 is FQNEAQ (reference sequence). CDR3: CASSSEAGGYTF. CDR3 nucleotide sequence: TGTGCCAGCAGCTCGGAGGCGGGGGGCTACACCTTC.

This chain links TRBV2 with TRBJ2-5, with D unresolved. Germline-derived CDR1 and CDR2 are SNHLY and FYNNEI. Trimming stripped 8 bases from V and 2 bases from J, with 6 bases between. CDR3 length: 11 residues. The CDR3 nucleotides read TGTGCCAGCCGAGGACAAGAGACCCAGTACTTC. Protein sequence: CASRGQETQYF.

This clone was seen a single time. This chain uses TRBV27 with TRBJ1-6; D not resolved. In germline, CDR1 is MNHEY, CDR2 SMNVEV (reference sequence). Trimming took 4 bases from V and 7 from J, leaving 11 bases between them. The CDR3 is 14 amino acids. The CDR3 DNA follows: TGTGCCAGCAGTTCACGGGAGGGAAATTCACCCCTCCACTTT. This encodes CASSSREGNSPLHF.

DNA of the CDR3: TGTGCCAGCAGCTTAGAAGGGACAAACACCGGGGAGCTGTTTTTT. It specifies CASSLEGTNTGELFF. The chain employs TRBV7-2 and TRBJ2-2, with D possibly being TRBD1 (6 bases). Trimming left V 1 base short and J 2 bases short, with 8 bases between. The CDR3 contains 15 residues. Germline loops: CDR1 SGHTA, CDR2 FQGNSA.

This chain joins TRBV11-1 and TRBJ2-1, with D possibly called TRBD1 or TRBD2 (5 bases each). The CDR3 has 12 amino acids. Trimming left V 3 bases short and J 15 bases short, with 15 bases between. In germline, CDR1 is SGHAT, CDR2 FQDESV (reference sequence). CDR3 coding DNA: TGTGCCAGCAGCTTCTTCGAGGGGCTCGGGTTCTTC. Translating it yields CASSFFEGLGFF.

This chain uses TRBV7-9 with TRBJ1-4, with a weak D call TRBD1 (6 bases). The CDR3 is 17 amino acids. Germline assignment: CDR1 SEHNR and CDR2 FQNEAQ (reference sequence). Trimming left V 2 bases short and J 5 bases short, with 18 bases between. Here the CDR3 reads CASSLRRGGEANEKLFF. CDR3 in DNA: TGTGCCAGCAGCTTACGTCGAGGGGGGGAGGCGAATGAAAAACTGTTTTTT. Full variable domain (missing parts from reference TRBV7-9 and TRBJ1-4): DTGVSQNPRHKITKRGQNVTFRCDPISEHNRLYWYRQTLGQGPEFLTYFQNEAQLEKSRLLSDRFSAERPKGSFSTLEIQRTEQGDSAMYLCASSLRRGGEANEKLFFGSGTQLSVL.

This chain connects TRBV4-2 to TRBJ2-3; TRBD2 aligns across 9 bases. CDR1 LGHNA and CDR2 YNFKEQ come from the germline V gene. Trimming removed 1 base from V and 7 bases from J; junction bases left unmatched: 9. This CDR3 comprises 16 residues. CDR3 in amino acids: CASSQVGGGAYNTQYF. The CDR3, as DNA: TGTGCCAGCAGCCAAGTGGGCGGGGGGGCCTACAATACGCAGTATTTT.

The V and J genes are TRBV28 and TRBJ2-6, with 7 bases fitting TRBD1. Germline V lookup: CDR1 MDHEN, CDR2 SYDVKM. V gave up 5 bases and J gave up 2 bases; unmatched junction bases: 3. CDR3 length: 15 residues. CDR3 nucleotide sequence: TGTGCCAGCAGTACACAGGGGACTGGGGCCAACGTCCTGACTTTC. Its protein is CASSTQGTGANVLTF. Drawing the rest from reference TRBV28 and TRBJ2-6, the complete variable domain is DVKVTQSSRYLVKRTGEKVFLECVQDMDHENMFWYRQDPGLGLRLIYFSYDVKMKEKGDIPEGYSVSREKKERFSLILESASTNQTSMYLCASSTQGTGANVLTFGAGSRLTVL.

This clone was observed once. The genes are TRBV5-1 and TRBJ2-2, with D perhaps matching TRBD2 (6 bases). This CDR3 is 18 amino acids long. Germline V gives CDR1 SGHRS, CDR2 YFSETQ. V was shortened by 1 base and J by 7 bases, with 23 bases between the two germline ends. Here the CDR3 reads CASSLKGPEGQSYGELFF. The DNA of the CDR3 is TGCGCCAGCAGCTTGAAAGGGCCGGAGGGGCAGTCGTACGGGGAGCTGTTTTTT.

The chain recombines TRBV9 with TRBJ2-3, with TRBD2 identical over 9 bases. V trimming: 4 bases; J trimming: 4 bases; junction bases outside the gene matches: 13. Germline V gives CDR1 SGDLS, CDR2 YYNGEE. The CDR3 consists of 17 residues. The DNA for the CDR3 is TGTGCCAGCAGCACCTACCTAGCTAGCGGGGTTCCAGATACGCAGTATTTT. This translates into CASSTYLASGVPDTQYF.

V usage is TRBV5-1 and J usage is TRBJ1-3; the D is unclear. CDR1 is SGHRS and CDR2 is YFSETQ in the germline V gene. V lost 1 base, J lost 0 bases, and 5 bases lay in between. The CDR3 covers 14 residues. CDR3 in amino acids: CASSLSVSGNTIYF. The CDR3 nucleotides read TGCGCCAGCAGCTTGTCAGTCTCTGGAAACACCATATATTTT.

This clone is a singleton in its sample. V and J are TRBV18 and TRBJ1-4; no reliable D call. This CDR3 comprises 13 residues. Between the trimmed V and J ends, which lost 3 bases and 8 bases, there was a span of 10 bases. Germline CDR1 and CDR2: KGHSH and LQKENI. CDR3 residues: CASSPGLTEKLFF. The CDR3 DNA follows: TGTGCCAGCTCACCGGGCTTAACCGAAAAACTGTTTTTT.

CDR3 protein: CASSPAMNTEAFF. The CDR3 DNA sequence: TGTGCCAGCTCACCAGCTATGAACACTGAAGCTTTCTTT. The rearrangement joins TRBV18 to TRBJ1-1; no firm D call. Between the trimmed V and J ends, which lost 2 bases and 0 bases, there was a span of 4 bases. This CDR3 spans 13 amino acids. CDR1 and CDR2 (germline): KGHSH, LQKENI.